A selection of T cell receptor beta chains follows, all from one sample in a study of memory CD8 T cells in hepatitis C reinfection. This table comes from immunoSEQ multiplex PCR, and its TCRdb copy is limited to in-frame clones, with some not included. The sample holds about 50,000 clones, 85% to 90% seen once. The sequencing input was naive CD8+ T cells sorted from blood. The source of these receptors is a man between 18 and 29 years old with hepatitis C virus infection. The CDR3 runs from the conserved cysteine through the conserved F or W. D genes are given only for firm matches. Expanded clones are given a class, and other clones once, few, many or no size at all.

TRBV27	NA	TRBD1	TRBJ2-2	CASSSQGQGVHGELFF	TGTGCCAGCAGTTCTCAGGGACAGGGGGTCCACGGGGAGCTGTTTTTT
TRBV6-1	NA	TRBD1	TRBJ2-3	CASSEAAETGLVRDTQYF	TGTGCCAGCAGTGAAGCAGCCGAGACAGGGCTCGTGAGAGATACGCAGTATTTT
TRBV9	NA	NA	TRBJ2-3	CASSQRGTDTQYF	TGTGCCAGCAGCCAACGGGGCACAGATACGCAGTATTTT
TRBV7-9	once	TRBD2	TRBJ2-3	CASRVAGGTDTQYF	TGTGCCAGCAGGGTAGCGGGGGGCACAGATACGCAGTATTTT
TRBV7-2	NA	NA	TRBJ2-1	CASSLEGGEQFF	TGTGCCAGCAGCTTAGAGGGCGGGGAGCAGTTCTTC
TRBV5-6	few	NA	TRBJ1-1	CASSLGIGGEAFF	TGTGCCAGCAGCTTGGGGATTGGCGGGGAAGCTTTCTTT
TRBV5-1	NA	NA	TRBJ2-5	CASTPIDKQETQYF	TGCGCCAGCACCCCAATAGACAAACAAGAGACCCAGTACTTC
TRBV10-1	NA	NA	TRBJ2-2	CASNRDLAGELFF	TGCGCCAGCAACAGGGATCTCGCCGGGGAGCTGTTTTTT
TRBV27	NA	NA	TRBJ1-4	CASSGFNEKLFF	TGTGCCAGCAGTGGCTTTAATGAAAAACTGTTTTTT
TRBV7-8	NA	TRBD1	TRBJ2-5	CASSLGGQGQETQYF	TGTGCCAGCAGCTTAGGGGGACAGGGGCAAGAGACCCAGTACTTC
TRBV11-2	NA	TRBD1	TRBJ2-1	CASSLGTGTGANEQFF	TGTGCCAGCAGCTTAGGGACCGGGACAGGTGCCAATGAGCAGTTCTTC
TRBV5-5	NA	TRBD2	TRBJ2-5	CASSPWGGVKTQYF	TGTGCCAGCAGCCCATGGGGGGGGGTAAAGACCCAGTACTTC
TRBV7-8	NA	NA	TRBJ2-7	CASSFLTSPRSYEQYF	TGTGCCAGCAGCTTCCTTACTAGCCCGAGGTCCTACGAGCAGTACTTC
TRBV9	NA	TRBD1	TRBJ1-3	CASSSGGYSGNTIYF	TGTGCCAGCAGCTCAGGGGGGTACTCTGGAAACACCATATATTTT
TRBV5-1	NA	NA	TRBJ2-3	CASSLGQGSTDTQYF	TGCGCCAGCAGCTTAGGGCAGGGGAGTACAGATACGCAGTATTTT
TRBV7-8	NA	NA	TRBJ2-5	CASSPSRGARETQYF	TGTGCCAGCAGCCCTAGCAGGGGGGCAAGGGAGACCCAGTACTTC
TRBV11-3	NA	TRBD2	TRBJ2-1	CASSPGTSGSYNEQFF	TGTGCCAGCAGCCCCGGGACTAGCGGTTCCTACAATGAGCAGTTCTTC
TRBV2	NA	NA	TRBJ1-6	CASSGGEGLNSPLHF	TGTGCCAGCAGTGGGGGGGAGGGGTTGAATTCACCCCTCCACTTT
TRBV2	once	TRBD2	TRBJ2-1	CASRNPTSGGDNEQFF	TGTGCCAGCAGGAACCCGACTAGCGGGGGGGACAATGAGCAGTTCTTC
TRBV6-1	NA	NA	TRBJ1-2	CASSQVVGANYGYTF	TGTGCCAGCAGCCAGGTTGTGGGAGCTAACTATGGCTACACCTTC
TRBV6-5	NA	NA	TRBJ1-1	CASSYSAGTAFF	TGTGCCAGCAGTTACTCAGCGGGGACGGCTTTCTTT
TRBV5-5	few	TRBD2	TRBJ2-1	CASSLGLAAPQQFF	TGTGCCAGCAGCTTGGGACTAGCGGCCCCCCAGCAGTTCTTC